A single sample is the source of the 3 T cell receptor beta chains below, sequenced in a study of cytomegalovirus exposure and HLA in healthy donors. Primers: 60 Vbeta forward and 13 Jbeta reverse. The assay was immunoSEQ multiplex PCR, and TCRdb's table has in-frame clones only and misses some. The sample shows around 180,000 clones, approximately 71% of them seen only once. Sequencing was performed on PBMCs. These receptors all come from a girl aged 10 to 17 in good health and CMV-seronegative.

The rearrangement joins TRBV7-9 to TRBJ2-1; D gene uncertain. The CDR3 loop spans 14 amino acids. Trimming stripped 8 bases from V and 0 bases from J, with 11 bases between. The germline V gene encodes CDR1 SEHNR and CDR2 FQNEAQ (reference sequence). Written as DNA, the CDR3 is TGTGCCAGCGCCCAGATTGGCTCCTACAATGAGCAGTTCTTC. Its translation: CASAQIGSYNEQFF.

In its sample, this clone was seen a few times. This chain links TRBV19 with TRBJ1-2; no firm D call. Trimming cost V 4 bases and J 5 bases, with 8 bases left between them. The CDR3 runs 12 residues. Germline CDR1 reads LNHDA; CDR2 reads SQIVND (reference sequence). The CDR3 reads CASSRGRYGYTF. CDR3 coding DNA: TGTGCCAGTAGTAGAGGTCGTTATGGCTACACCTTC.

The chain carries TRBV2 and TRBJ1-5; TRBD1 is a possible D gene (5 bases). Trimming stripped 3 bases from V and 7 bases from J, with 13 bases between. The CDR3 has 14 amino acids. Germline CDR1 is SNHLY and CDR2 is FYNNEI. CDR3 nucleotides: TGTGCCAGCAGTGACCCAGGGAAAGGACAGCCCCAGCATTTT. Its protein is CASSDPGKGQPQHF.